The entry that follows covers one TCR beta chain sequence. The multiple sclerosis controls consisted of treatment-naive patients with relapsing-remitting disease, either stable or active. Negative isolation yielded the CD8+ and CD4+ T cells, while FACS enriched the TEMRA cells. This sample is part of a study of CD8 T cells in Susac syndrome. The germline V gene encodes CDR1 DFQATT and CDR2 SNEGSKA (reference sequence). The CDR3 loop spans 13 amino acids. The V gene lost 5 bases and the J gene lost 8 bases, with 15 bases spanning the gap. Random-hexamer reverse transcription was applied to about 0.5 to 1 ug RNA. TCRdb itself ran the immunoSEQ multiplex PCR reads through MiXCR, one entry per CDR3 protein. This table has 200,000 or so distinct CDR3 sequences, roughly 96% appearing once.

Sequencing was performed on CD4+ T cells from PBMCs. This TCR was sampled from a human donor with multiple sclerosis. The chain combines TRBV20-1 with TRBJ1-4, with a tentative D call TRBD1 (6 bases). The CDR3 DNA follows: TGCAGTGCTCGACAGACAGGAGGAGAAAAACTGTTTTTT. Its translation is CSARQTGGEKLFF.